This is a list of T cell receptor beta chains from one sample in a study of cytomegalovirus exposure and HLA in healthy donors. Sequencing was performed with immunoSEQ multiplex PCR; in TCRdb, only in-frame clones are kept and a portion is missing. The table has roughly 150,000 clones, about 85% seen once. Sequencing input: PBMCs. The receptors come from a man in his thirties or forties in good health and CMV-seropositive. The CDR3 runs from the conserved cysteine through the conserved F or W. The order of the fields is clone size, J gene, V gene, D gene, CDR3 DNA, CDR3 protein. A D gene is named only where the DNA matches it firmly. Size tells how often a clone was seen (once, few, many) or the class of an expanded clone, and some rows leave it out.

>-|TRBJ2-5|TRBV5-4|TRBD1
TGTGCCAGCAGCCTAGACAGGGGCGAGACCCAGTACTTC
CASSLDRGETQYF
>-|TRBJ1-1|TRBV2|-
TGTGCCAGCAGTCGACAGGTTAACACTGAAGCTTTCTTT
CASSRQVNTEAFF
>-|TRBJ2-2|TRBV7-9|TRBD2
TGTGCCAGCAGCCTACGGGAGGGAACCGGGGAGCTGTTTTTT
CASSLREGTGELFF
>-|TRBJ2-2|TRBV5-6|-
TGTGCCAGCAGCCACAAGACAGTGCCGACCACCGGGGAGCTGTTTTTT
CASSHKTVPTTGELFF
>-|TRBJ1-1|TRBV7-3|TRBD1
TGTGCCAGCACCTCAGGGGGCGGCACTGAAGCTTTCTTT
CASTSGGGTEAFF
>-|TRBJ1-1|TRBV7-9|TRBD1
TGTGCCAGCAGCCCCCGGGACAGTGAAGCTTTCTTT
CASSPRDSEAFF
>-|TRBJ2-2|TRBV19|-
TGTGCCAGTAAAGTTGGGACTGGTCGGACCGGGGAGCTGTTTTTT
CASKVGTGRTGELFF
>few|TRBJ1-3|TRBV4-3|-
TGCGCCAGCAGCCAAGGTTGGAACAGCGGAAACACCATATATTTT
CASSQGWNSGNTIYF
>-|TRBJ1-3|TRBV7-9|-
TGTGCCAGCAGCTCTGAGGGCGGGTGGTCTGGAAACACCATATATTTT
CASSSEGGWSGNTIYF
>-|TRBJ1-3|TRBV30|-
TGTGCCTGGCATGGCCAGGCTGGAAACACCATATATTTT
CAWHGQAGNTIYF
>-|TRBJ1-3|TRBV7-2|TRBD1
TGTGCCAGCAGCTCCAGACAGGGCTCTGGAAACACCATATATTTT
CASSSRQGSGNTIYF
>-|TRBJ2-3|TRBV6-1|-
TGTGCCAGCAGTGAACGAGGGGGAGTAGATACGCAGTATTTT
CASSERGGVDTQYF
>-|TRBJ2-1|TRBV29-1|-
TGCAGCGGTAAGGAGGGTGGATACAATGAGCAGTTCTTC
CSGKEGGYNEQFF
>-|TRBJ2-7|TRBV28|TRBD1
TGTGCCAGCAGTTTAAGCTTGAGACAGGGTGGATACGAGCAGTACTTC
CASSLSLRQGGYEQYF
>-|TRBJ2-1|TRBV11-2|TRBD1
TGTGCCAGCAGCTTAAGGGAACCTTGGACAGGGAACAATGAGCAGTTCTTC
CASSLREPWTGNNEQFF
>-|TRBJ2-1|TRBV7-3|TRBD2
TGTGCCACTGACCGGGAGCGGGAGATTGGCAACAATGAGCAGTTCTTC
CATDREREIGNNEQFF
>-|TRBJ1-2|TRBV19|-
TGTGCCGGGAAATTCAGGGATGGCTACACCTTC
CAGKFRDGYTF
>-|TRBJ1-5|TRBV19|TRBD1
TGTGCCAGTAAGGACAGGGAGTATGAGCCCCAGCATTTT
CASKDREYEPQHF
>-|TRBJ2-1|TRBV6-6|-
TGTGCCAGCAACCCCGACGGAGCAAGTGAGCAGTTCTTC
CASNPDGASEQFF
>-|TRBJ1-2|TRBV9|-
TGTGCCAGCAGCGTAGTCGGGGGGGCGTATGGCTACACCTTC
CASSVVGGAYGYTF
>-|TRBJ2-7|TRBV4-3|TRBD2
TGCGCCAGCAGCCAGGACGGGGGCGGGGGGGAGCAGTACTTC
CASSQDGGGGEQYF
>once|TRBJ2-1|TRBV14|-
TGTGCCAGCAGCCAAGACCCCTTCTACAATGAGCAGTTCTTC
CASSQDPFYNEQFF
>-|TRBJ2-7|TRBV7-2|-
TGTGCCAGCAGCCGTACCGGGGAGCAGTACTTC
CASSRTGEQYF
>-|TRBJ2-1|TRBV15|-
TGTGCCACCAGCACCCCGAAGGGGCACAATGAGCAGTTCTTC
CATSTPKGHNEQFF
>few|TRBJ1-1|TRBV6-6|TRBD1
TGTGCCAGCAGAGATCGACAGGGGGGGACTGAAGCTTTCTTT
CASRDRQGGTEAFF
>-|TRBJ2-7|TRBV12-5|-
TGTGCTAGTGGTTTGTGGGGGGTCCAGAGCTCCTACGAGCAGTACTTC
CASGLWGVQSSYEQYF
>-|TRBJ2-2|TRBV5-1|-
TGCGCCAGCAGCTTGGTTCCAGAAAAGCGGACCGGGGAGCTGTTTTTT
CASSLVPEKRTGELFF
>-|TRBJ2-7|TRBV30|TRBD1
TGTGCCTGGAGCGGACAGGGTTGGTACGAGCAGTACTTC
CAWSGQGWYEQYF
>once|TRBJ1-2|TRBV29-1|-
TGCAGCGCACTATTCTATGGCTACACCTTC
CSALFYGYTF
>few|TRBJ1-2|TRBV28|-
TGTGCCAGCAGTTTAGTAAGGCAGGGGCGTACAGGCTACACCTTC
CASSLVRQGRTGYTF
>once|TRBJ2-5|TRBV5-1|-
TGCGCCAGCAGTATAACTGAGGAGACCCAGTACTTC
CASSITEETQYF
>few|TRBJ1-1|TRBV6-6|-
TGTGCCAGCAGTTACTGGGGGGAATTTGCTTTCTTT
CASSYWGEFAFF
>-|TRBJ2-3|TRBV6-4|-
TGTGCCAGCAGTGACTCGGGCTCCACAGATACGCAGTATTTT
CASSDSGSTDTQYF
>-|TRBJ1-2|TRBV7-3|-
TGTGCCAGCAGCCAGACAGGCTTCTATGGCTACACCTTC
CASSQTGFYGYTF
>-|TRBJ1-6|TRBV27|-
TGTGCCAGCAGTTCAGACACGACACGAGTCAATTCACCCCTCCACTTT
CASSSDTTRVNSPLHF